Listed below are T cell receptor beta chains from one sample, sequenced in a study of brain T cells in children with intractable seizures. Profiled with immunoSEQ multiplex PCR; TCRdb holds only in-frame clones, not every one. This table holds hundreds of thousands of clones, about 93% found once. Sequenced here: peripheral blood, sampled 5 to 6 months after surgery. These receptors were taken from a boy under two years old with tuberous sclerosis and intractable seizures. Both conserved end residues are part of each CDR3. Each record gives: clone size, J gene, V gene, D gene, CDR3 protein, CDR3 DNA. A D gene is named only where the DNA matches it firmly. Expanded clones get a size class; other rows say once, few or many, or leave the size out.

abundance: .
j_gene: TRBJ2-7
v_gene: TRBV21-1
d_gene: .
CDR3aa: CASSAVVSGLAGVWMEYF
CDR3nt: TGTGCCAGCAGCGCAGTGGTCTCGGGACTAGCGGGAGTTTGGATGGAGTACTTC

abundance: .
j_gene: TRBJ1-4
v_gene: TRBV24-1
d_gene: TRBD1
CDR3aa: CATSDTGANEKLFF
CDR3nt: TGTGCCACCAGTGATACAGGGGCTAATGAAAAACTGTTTTTT

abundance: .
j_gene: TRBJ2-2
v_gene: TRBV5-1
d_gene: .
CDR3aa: CASSSQLGNTGELFF
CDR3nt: TGCGCCAGCAGCTCACAGTTAGGGAACACCGGGGAGCTGTTTTTT

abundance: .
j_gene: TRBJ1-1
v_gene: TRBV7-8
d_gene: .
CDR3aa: CASSLLSGTEAFF
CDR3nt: TGTGCCAGCAGCTTATTGTCCGGAACTGAAGCTTTCTTT

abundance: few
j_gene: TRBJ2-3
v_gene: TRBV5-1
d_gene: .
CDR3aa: CASSAGTFNTDTQYF
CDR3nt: TGCGCCAGCAGCGCCGGGACCTTCAACACAGATACGCAGTATTTT

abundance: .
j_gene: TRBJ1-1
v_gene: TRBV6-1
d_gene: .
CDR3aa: CASSEREGYTEAFF
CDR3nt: TGTGCCAGCAGTGAGCGTGAGGGATACACTGAAGCTTTCTTT

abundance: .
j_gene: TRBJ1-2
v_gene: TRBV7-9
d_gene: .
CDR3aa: CASSLDSANYGYTF
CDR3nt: TGTGCCAGCAGCTTGGACAGCGCTAACTATGGCTACACCTTC

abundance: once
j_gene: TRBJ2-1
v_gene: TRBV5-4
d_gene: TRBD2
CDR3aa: CASSLREGTNEQFF
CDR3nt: TGTGCCAGCAGCTTGCGGGAGGGAACCAATGAGCAGTTCTTC

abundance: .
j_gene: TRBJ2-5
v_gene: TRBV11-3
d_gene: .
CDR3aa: CASSLLGQGTPQETQYF
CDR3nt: TGTGCCAGCAGCCTCCTAGGGCAGGGGACCCCACAAGAGACCCAGTACTTC

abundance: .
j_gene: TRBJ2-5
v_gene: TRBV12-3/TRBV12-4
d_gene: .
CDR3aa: CASSTGRETQYF
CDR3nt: TGTGCCAGCAGTACAGGGAGAGAGACCCAGTACTTC

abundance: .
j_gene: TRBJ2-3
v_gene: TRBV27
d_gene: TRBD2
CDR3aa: CASSSLAGVADTQYF
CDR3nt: TGTGCCAGCAGTTCCCTAGCGGGAGTCGCAGATACGCAGTATTTT

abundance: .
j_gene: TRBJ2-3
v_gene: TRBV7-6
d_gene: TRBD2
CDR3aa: CASSLHGTSGSTDTQYF
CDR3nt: TGTGCCAGCAGTTTACACGGGACTAGCGGAAGCACAGATACGCAGTATTTT

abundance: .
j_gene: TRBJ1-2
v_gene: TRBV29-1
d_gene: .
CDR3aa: CSVVGDTGSDGYTF
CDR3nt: TGCAGCGTTGTGGGGGATACAGGGTCGGATGGCTACACCTTC

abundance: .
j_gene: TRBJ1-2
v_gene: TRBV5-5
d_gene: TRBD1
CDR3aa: CASSLQAAGGKPYGYTF
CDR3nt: TGTGCCAGCAGCTTGCAGGCGGCAGGGGGTAAACCCTATGGCTACACCTTC

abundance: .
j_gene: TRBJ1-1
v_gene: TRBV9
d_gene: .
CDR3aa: CASSVRGDREAFF
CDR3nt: TGTGCCAGCAGCGTAAGGGGAGACAGGGAAGCTTTCTTT

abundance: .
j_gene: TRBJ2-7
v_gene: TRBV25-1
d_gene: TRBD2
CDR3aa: CASSRSGRDYEQYF
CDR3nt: TGTGCCAGCAGCCGGAGCGGGAGGGACTATGAGCAGTACTTC

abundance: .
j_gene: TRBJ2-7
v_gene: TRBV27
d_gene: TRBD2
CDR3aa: CASRLGGSGRSEQYF
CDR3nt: TGTGCCAGCCGCCTGGGGGGAAGCGGGAGGAGCGAGCAGTACTTC

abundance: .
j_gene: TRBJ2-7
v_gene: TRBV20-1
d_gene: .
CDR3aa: CSASGRNFYEQYF
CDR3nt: TGCAGTGCTAGTGGGCGGAACTTCTACGAGCAGTACTTC

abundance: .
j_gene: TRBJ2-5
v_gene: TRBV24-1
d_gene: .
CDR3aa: CATSDLDRETQYF
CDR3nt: TGTGCCACCAGTGATTTGGACAGGGAGACCCAGTACTTC

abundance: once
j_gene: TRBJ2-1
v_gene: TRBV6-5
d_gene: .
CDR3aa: CASSRWGSHNEQFF
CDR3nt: TGTGCCAGCAGCCGATGGGGATCCCACAATGAGCAGTTCTTC

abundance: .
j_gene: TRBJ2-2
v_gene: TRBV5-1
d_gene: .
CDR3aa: CASSLHGNTGELFF
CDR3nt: TGCGCCAGCAGCTTGCATGGTAACACCGGGGAGCTGTTTTTT

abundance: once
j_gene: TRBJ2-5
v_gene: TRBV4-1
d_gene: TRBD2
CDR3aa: CASSSRASGPRETQYF
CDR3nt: TGCGCCAGCAGTTCACGTGCTAGCGGCCCGAGGGAGACCCAGTACTTC

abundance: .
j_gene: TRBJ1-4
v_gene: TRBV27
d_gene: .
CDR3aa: CASSLAQGANEKLFF
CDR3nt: TGTGCCAGCAGTTTGGCACAGGGCGCTAATGAAAAACTGTTTTTT

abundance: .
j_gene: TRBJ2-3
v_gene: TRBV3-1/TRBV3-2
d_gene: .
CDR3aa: CASSQGDTHTDTQYF
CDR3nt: TGTGCCAGCAGCCAAGGGGACACCCACACAGATACGCAGTATTTT

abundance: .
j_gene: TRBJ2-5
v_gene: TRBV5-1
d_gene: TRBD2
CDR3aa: CASSLGGSGETQYF
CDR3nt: TGCGCCAGCAGCTTGGGCGGGAGCGGGGAGACCCAGTACTTC

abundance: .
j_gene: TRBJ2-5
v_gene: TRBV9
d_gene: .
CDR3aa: CASSVGTQYF
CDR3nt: TGTGCCAGCAGCGTAGGGACCCAGTACTTC

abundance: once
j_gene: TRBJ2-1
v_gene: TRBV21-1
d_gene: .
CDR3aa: CASSKVEREGGDEQFF
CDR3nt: TGTGCCAGCAGCAAAGTGGAGCGGGAGGGTGGGGATGAGCAGTTCTTC

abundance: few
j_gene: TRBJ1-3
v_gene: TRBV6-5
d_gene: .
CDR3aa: CASSPGQIGNTIYF
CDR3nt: TGTGCCAGCAGCCCGGGACAAATTGGAAACACCATATATTTT

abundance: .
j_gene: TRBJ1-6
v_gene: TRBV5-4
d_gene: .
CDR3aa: CASSLSPYNSPLHF
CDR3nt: TGTGCCAGCAGCTTGTCACCCTATAATTCACCCCTCCACTTT

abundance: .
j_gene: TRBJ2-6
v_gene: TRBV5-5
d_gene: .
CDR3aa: CASSLRQGKVAGANVLTF
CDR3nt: TGTGCCAGCAGCTTGAGGCAGGGTAAGGTAGCTGGGGCCAACGTCCTGACTTTC

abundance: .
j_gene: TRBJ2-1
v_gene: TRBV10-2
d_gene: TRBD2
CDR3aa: CASSESIAGGRNEQFF
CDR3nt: TGCGCCAGCAGTGAGTCGATAGCGGGGGGGCGTAATGAGCAGTTCTTC

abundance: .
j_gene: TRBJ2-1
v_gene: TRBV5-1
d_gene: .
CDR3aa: CASTNFPEIVGGNEQFF
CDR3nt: TGCGCCAGCACCAACTTTCCCGAGATAGTTGGCGGCAATGAGCAGTTCTTC

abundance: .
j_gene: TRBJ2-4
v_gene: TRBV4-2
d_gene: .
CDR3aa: CASSQDRRLAKNIQYF
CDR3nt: TGTGCCAGCAGCCAAGATCGGAGACTAGCCAAAAACATTCAGTACTTC

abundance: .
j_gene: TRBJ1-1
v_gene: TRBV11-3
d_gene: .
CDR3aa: CASSLKNQEVTEAFF
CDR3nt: TGTGCCAGCAGTTTAAAAAACCAGGAGGTCACTGAAGCTTTCTTT

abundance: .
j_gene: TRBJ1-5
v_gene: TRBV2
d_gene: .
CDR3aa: CASSERGVGNQPQHF
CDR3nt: TGTGCCAGCAGTGAAAGGGGTGTAGGCAATCAGCCCCAGCATTTT

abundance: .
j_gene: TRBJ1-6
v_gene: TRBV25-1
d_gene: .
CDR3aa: CASNLGVGSPLHF
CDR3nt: TGTGCCAGCAATCTAGGGGTCGGGTCACCCCTCCACTTT

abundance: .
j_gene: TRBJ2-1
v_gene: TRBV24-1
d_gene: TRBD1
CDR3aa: CATSFPRTGRVDEQFF
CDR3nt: TGTGCCACCAGTTTTCCCCGGACAGGTCGAGTGGATGAGCAGTTCTTC

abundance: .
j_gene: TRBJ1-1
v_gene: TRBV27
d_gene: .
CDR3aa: CASSSRSDEAFF
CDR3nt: TGTGCCAGCAGTTCCCGGTCAGATGAAGCTTTCTTT

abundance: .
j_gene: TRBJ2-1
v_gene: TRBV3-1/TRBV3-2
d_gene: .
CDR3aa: CASSLGRGINEQFF
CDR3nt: TGTGCCAGCAGCCTAGGACGGGGGATTAATGAGCAGTTCTTC

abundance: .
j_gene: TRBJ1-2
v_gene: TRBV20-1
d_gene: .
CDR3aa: CSASRGSYTF
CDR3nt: TGCAGTGCGAGCAGGGGTAGCTACACCTTC

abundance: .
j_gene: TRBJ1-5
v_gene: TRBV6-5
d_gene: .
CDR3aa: CASSGRGGNQPQHF
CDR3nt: TGTGCCAGCAGCGGCAGGGGTGGCAATCAGCCCCAGCATTTT

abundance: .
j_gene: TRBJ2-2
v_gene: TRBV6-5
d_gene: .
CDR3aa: CAAHGQMRTGELFF
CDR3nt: TGTGCCGCCCATGGACAGATGAGGACCGGGGAGCTGTTTTTT

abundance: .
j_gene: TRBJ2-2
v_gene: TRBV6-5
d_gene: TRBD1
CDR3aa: CASRPDRGNTGELFF
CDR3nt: TGTGCCAGCAGACCCGACAGGGGGAACACCGGGGAGCTGTTTTTT

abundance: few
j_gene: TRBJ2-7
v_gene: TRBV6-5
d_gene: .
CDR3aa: CASSPVLVRYEQYF
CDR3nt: TGTGCCAGCAGTCCCGTACTAGTCCGCTACGAGCAGTACTTC

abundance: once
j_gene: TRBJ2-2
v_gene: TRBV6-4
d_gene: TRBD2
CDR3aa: CASSGLADTGELFF
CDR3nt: TGTGCCAGCAGTGGACTAGCGGACACCGGGGAGCTGTTTTTT